These 17 T cell receptor beta chains share one sample of origin, sequenced in a study of cytomegalovirus exposure and HLA in healthy donors. The PCR had 60 Vbeta and 13 Jbeta primers. Data came from immunoSEQ multiplex PCR; TCRdb stores just in-frame clones and leaves some out. The sample includes about 170,000 clones, about 65% of them seen just once. Material for sequencing was PBMCs. These TCRs come from a girl between 5 and 17 years old in good health and CMV-seronegative.

The table lists this clone with a few counts. The chain is built from TRBV6-1 and TRBJ1-5; possible D gene TRBD1, 5 bases. Germline V CDR1 and CDR2: MNHNS, SASEGT. Trimming cost V 0 bases and J 9 bases, with 9 bases left between them. This CDR3 region has 13 residues. This CDR3 reads CASSEAGRGPQHF. CDR3 nucleotides: TGTGCCAGCAGTGAAGCGGGGAGGGGGCCCCAGCATTTT.

As DNA, the CDR3 is TGTGCCAGCAGTTCGGGGGGAGGCGGCAATCAGCCCCAGCATTTT. This gives the protein CASSSGGGGNQPQHF. The chain links TRBV6-5 to TRBJ1-5, with a tentative D call TRBD1 (5 bases). Trimming removed 4 bases at V and 2 bases at J, with 12 bases between. CDR1 and CDR2 from the germline V gene are MNHEY and SVGAGI. The CDR3 has 15 residues.

This sequence joins TRBV19 and TRBJ2-5; 8 positions agree with TRBD1. The CDR3 runs to 14 residues. The J segment lost 10 bases and the V segment lost 8 bases, leaving 15 bases of the junction unmatched. From germline, CDR1 is LNHDA and CDR2 SQIVND (reference sequence). As DNA, the CDR3 is TGTGCCAGTCCACCCGGGACAGGAAAGGGGGACCAGTACTTC. Translated: CASPPGTGKGDQYF.

J is TRBJ1-2 and V is TRBV6-6; D not certain. CDR3 size: 16 residues. Trimming removed 5 bases at V and 5 bases at J, with 21 bases between. Germline-derived CDR1 and CDR2 are MNHNY and SVGAGI (reference sequence). In nucleotides, the CDR3 is TGTGCCAGCAGTACCTTCCCCCCACAAGGAGGTTATGGCTACACCTTC. This encodes CASSTFPPQGGYGYTF.

This clone was detected a few times. The CDR3 loop reads CASSQDRVAYNEQFF. DNA of the CDR3: TGCGCCAGCAGCCAAGACAGGGTAGCCTACAATGAGCAGTTCTTC. The rearrangement uses TRBV4-1 and TRBJ2-1; the D gene is possibly TRBD1 (5 bases). The CDR3 loop spans 15 amino acids. The germline V and J ends were trimmed by 0 bases and 2 bases, with 8 bases remaining between them. Germline CDR1 and CDR2: MGHRA and YSYEKL.

This chain uses TRBV5-4 with TRBJ2-3, with 14 bases identical to TRBD2. Losses at the gene ends were 2 bases for V and 1 base for J; bases not matched to a gene: 3. The germline CDR1 and CDR2 sequences are SGHNT and YYREEE (reference sequence). The CDR3 has 17 amino acids. Here the CDR3 reads CASSFPGLAGGTDTQYF. CDR3 DNA: TGTGCCAGCAGCTTCCCGGGACTAGCGGGGGGCACAGATACGCAGTATTTT.

This chain connects TRBV7-9 to TRBJ1-1; no reliable D call. CDR3 size: 16 residues. The V end lost 0 bases, the J end lost 1 base, and 12 bases lay between the germline ends. Germline CDR1 and CDR2: SEHNR and FQNEAQ (reference sequence). CDR3 residues: CASSLAWAGRNTEAFF. CDR3 bases: TGTGCCAGCAGCTTAGCTTGGGCGGGGAGGAACACTGAAGCTTTCTTT.

The chain links TRBV5-1 to TRBJ1-1; tentative D call: TRBD1 (5 bases). CDR1 is SGHRS, CDR2 YFSETQ, per germline. The CDR3 consists of 15 residues. The V end lost 5 bases, the J end lost 8 bases, and 22 bases lay between the germline ends. The CDR3 sequence is CASSSGFQGIEEAFF. The CDR3 nucleotides read TGCGCCAGCAGTTCGGGCTTCCAGGGTATAGAGGAAGCTTTCTTT. Full variable domain (remainder filled in from reference TRBV5-1 and TRBJ1-1): KAGVTQTPRYLIKTRGQQVTLSCSPISGHRSVSWYQQTPGQGLQFLFEYFSETQRNKGNFPGRFSGRQFSNSRSEMNVSTLELGDSALYLCASSSGFQGIEEAFFGQGTRLTVV.

The chain combines TRBV19 with TRBJ1-5; tentative D call: TRBD1 (5 bases). Germline assignment: CDR1 LNHDA and CDR2 SQIVND (reference sequence). The CDR3 contains 18 residues. V was shortened by 0 bases and J by 4 bases, with 19 bases between the two germline ends. This chain's CDR3 is CASSIDSRVRAGNQPQHF. The CDR3 nucleotides are TGTGCCAGTAGTATAGACTCCCGTGTCAGGGCGGGAAATCAGCCCCAGCATTTT.

The chain uses TRBV18 and TRBJ2-3; 9 bases fit TRBD2. This CDR3 comprises 16 residues. In germline, CDR1 is KGHSH, CDR2 LQKENI. The trim removed 0 bases at V and 6 bases at J, leaving 7 bases unmatched. CDR3: CASSPPLAGGRDTQYF. The CDR3 coding sequence is TGTGCCAGCTCACCACCGCTCGCGGGGGGGCGGGATACGCAGTATTTT.

The chain uses TRBV6-1 and TRBJ1-5; D unclear. The V and J ends lost 4 bases and 1 base respectively, with 11 bases between them. Germline V gives CDR1 MNHNS, CDR2 SASEGT. The CDR3 is 15 amino acids. This CDR3 is CASSAERRSNQPQHF. The CDR3 bases are TGTGCCAGCAGTGCTGAACGTCGGAGCAATCAGCCCCAGCATTTT.

This clone occurred once. The chain combines TRBV2 with TRBJ1-4, with TRBD1 matching 8 bases. The CDR3 is 14 residues long. V shed 5 bases and J 3 bases; nucleotides not matched to a gene: 2. The germline CDR1 and CDR2 sequences are SNHLY and FYNNEI. CDR3 loop: CASSIQGANEKLFF. The CDR3 DNA reads as TGTGCCAGCAGTATACAGGGGGCTAATGAAAAACTGTTTTTT.

This chain joins TRBV6-6 and TRBJ1-2; 10 nucleotides line up with TRBD1. V lost 5 bases and J lost 8; bases outside the gene matches: 8. Germline CDR1 MNHNY, CDR2 SVGAGI (reference sequence). The CDR3 has 14 residues. CDR3 nucleotides: TGTGCCAGCAGTCCCCGGACAGGGGGATACGGCTACACCTTC. Its translation: CASSPRTGGYGYTF.

This chain connects TRBV6-6 to TRBJ2-5; TRBD2 aligns across 7 bases. With 10 bases clipped from V and 5 bases from J, the junction kept 10 bases outside the gene matches. CDR1 is MNHNY and CDR2 is SVGAGI in the germline V gene (reference sequence). The CDR3 is 13 amino acids. DNA of the CDR3: TGTGCCACTCAGCGGGGTCAGTTTGAGACCCAGTACTTC. Encoded protein: CATQRGQFETQYF.

The chain carries TRBV19 and TRBJ1-1; tentative D call: TRBD1 (6 bases). This CDR3 comprises 17 residues. V was shortened by 6 bases and J by 1 base, with 21 bases between the two germline ends. Germline-derived CDR1 and CDR2 are LNHDA and SQIVND (reference sequence). CDR3 DNA: TGTGCCAGTAGAACCGCCCAGGGGTTTCGGGGGAACACTGAAGCTTTCTTT. This sequence encodes CASRTAQGFRGNTEAFF.

The chain employs TRBV30 and TRBJ2-1; weak D call: TRBD1 (6 bases). Germline CDR1 reads GTSNPN; CDR2 reads SVGIG (reference sequence). The length of the CDR3 is 11 residues. Trimming cost V 7 bases and J 5 bases, with 9 bases left between them. Written as DNA, the CDR3 is TGTGCCTCGGACAGAGACAATGAGCAGTTCTTC. Its protein is CASDRDNEQFF.

The chain combines TRBV5-1 with TRBJ2-2; 8 bases line up with TRBD1. Trimming at V came to 6 bases and at J to 6 bases, leaving 7 bases not matched to a gene. This CDR3 comprises 14 residues. CDR1 and CDR2 (germline): SGHRS, YFSETQ. The CDR3 spells CASNDRGISGELFF. Written as DNA, the CDR3 is TGCGCCAGCAACGACAGGGGTATTTCCGGGGAGCTGTTTTTT.